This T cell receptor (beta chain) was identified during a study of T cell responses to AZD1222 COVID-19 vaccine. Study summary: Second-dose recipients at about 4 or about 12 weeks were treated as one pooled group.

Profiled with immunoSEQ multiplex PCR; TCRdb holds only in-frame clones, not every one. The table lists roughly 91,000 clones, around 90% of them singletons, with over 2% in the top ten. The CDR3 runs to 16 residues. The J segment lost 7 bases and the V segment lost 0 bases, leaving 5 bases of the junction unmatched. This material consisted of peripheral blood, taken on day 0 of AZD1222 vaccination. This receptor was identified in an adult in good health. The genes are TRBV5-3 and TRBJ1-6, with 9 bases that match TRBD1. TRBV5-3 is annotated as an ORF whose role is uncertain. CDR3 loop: CARSLGSGTGNSPLHF. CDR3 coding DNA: TGTGCCAGAAGCTTGGGATCCGGGACAGGGAATTCACCCCTCCACTTT.